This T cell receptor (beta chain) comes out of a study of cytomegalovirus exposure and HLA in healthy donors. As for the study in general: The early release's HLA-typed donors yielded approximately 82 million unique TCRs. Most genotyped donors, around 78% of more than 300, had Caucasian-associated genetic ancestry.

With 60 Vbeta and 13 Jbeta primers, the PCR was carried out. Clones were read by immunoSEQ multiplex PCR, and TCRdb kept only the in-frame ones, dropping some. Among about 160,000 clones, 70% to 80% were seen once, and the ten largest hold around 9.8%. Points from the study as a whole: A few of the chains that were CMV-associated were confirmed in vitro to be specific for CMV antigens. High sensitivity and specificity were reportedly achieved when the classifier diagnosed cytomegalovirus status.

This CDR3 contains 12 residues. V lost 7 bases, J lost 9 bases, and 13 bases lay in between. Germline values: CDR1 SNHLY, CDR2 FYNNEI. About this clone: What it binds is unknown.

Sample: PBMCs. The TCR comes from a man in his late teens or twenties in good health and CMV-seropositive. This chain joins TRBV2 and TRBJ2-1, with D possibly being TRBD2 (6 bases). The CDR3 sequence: CASTGRQPEQFF. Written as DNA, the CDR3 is TGTGCCAGCACTGGGAGGCAGCCTGAGCAGTTCTTC. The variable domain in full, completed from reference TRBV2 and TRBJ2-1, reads EPEVTQTPSHQVTQMGQEVILRCVPISNHLYFYWYRQILGQKVEFLVSFYNNEISEKSEIFDDQFSVERPDGSNFTLKIRSTKLEDSAMYFCASTGRQPEQFFGPGTRLTVL.